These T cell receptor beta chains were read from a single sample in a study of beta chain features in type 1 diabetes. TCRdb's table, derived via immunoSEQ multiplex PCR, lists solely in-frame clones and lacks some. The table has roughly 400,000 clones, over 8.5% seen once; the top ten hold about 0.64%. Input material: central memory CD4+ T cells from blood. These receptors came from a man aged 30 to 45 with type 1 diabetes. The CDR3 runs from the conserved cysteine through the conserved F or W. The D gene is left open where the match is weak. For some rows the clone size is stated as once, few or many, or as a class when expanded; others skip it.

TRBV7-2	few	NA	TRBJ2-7	TGTGCCAGCAGCCTATCCGGGACACAGTACGAGCAGTACTTC	CASSLSGTQYEQYF
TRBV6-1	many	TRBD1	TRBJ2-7	TGTGCCAGCAGTTCCGAGGGGGCAAGCGAGCAGTACTTC	CASSSEGASEQYF
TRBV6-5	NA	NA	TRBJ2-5	TGTGCCATCAGTGACCCGACATACGAAGAGACCCAGTACTTC	CAISDPTYEETQYF
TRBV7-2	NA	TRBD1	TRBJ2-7	TGTGCCAGCAGCCTTCGACAGGGTTATTACGAGCAGTACTTC	CASSLRQGYYEQYF
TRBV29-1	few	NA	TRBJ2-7	TGCAGCGTTGAAGAAGGCAGCCCCCCTTTCGTCTACGAGCAGTACTTC	CSVEEGSPPFVYEQYF
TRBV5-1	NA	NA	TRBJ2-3	TGCGCCAGCAGCCCGGGGTCAGATACGCAGTATTTT	CASSPGSDTQYF
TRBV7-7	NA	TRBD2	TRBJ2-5	TGTGCCAGCAGCTTAGGAGGGGCTAGCGGGCAAGAGACCCAGTACTTC	CASSLGGASGQETQYF
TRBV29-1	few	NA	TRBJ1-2	TGCAGCGTTGAAGGGGCCGGTTATGGCTACACCTTC	CSVEGAGYGYTF
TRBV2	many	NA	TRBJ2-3	TGTGCCAGCAGTGAACAGGGGACCGACACAGATACGCAGTATTTT	CASSEQGTDTDTQYF
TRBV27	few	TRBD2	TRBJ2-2	TGTGCCAGCAGTTTAAGCGGGAGTTTTTCCGGGGAGCTGTTTTTT	CASSLSGSFSGELFF
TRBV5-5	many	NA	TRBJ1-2	TGTGCCAGCAGCTCAGGCTGGGAACGAGGCTACACCTTC	CASSSGWERGYTF
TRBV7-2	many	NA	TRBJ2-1	TGTGCCAGCAGCTCACAGGGAGGAGGAGTCGGAGGTGAGCAGTTCTTC	CASSSQGGGVGGEQFF
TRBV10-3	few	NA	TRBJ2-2	TGTGCCATCAGTGAACGGGGCCAGACGAACACCGGGGAGCTGTTTTTT	CAISERGQTNTGELFF
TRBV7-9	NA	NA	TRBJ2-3	TGTGCCAGCAGCGACACCGGGAGCACAGATACGCAGTATTTT	CASSDTGSTDTQYF
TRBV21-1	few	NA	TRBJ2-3	TGTGCCAGAACTAAAGCGCCCCGGGACAGGTATCGCACAGATACGCAGTATTTT	CARTKAPRDRYRTDTQYF
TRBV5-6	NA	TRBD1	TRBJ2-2	TGTGCCAGCAGCTCCTCTACAGGGGTTCTTACCGGGGAGCTGTTTTTT	CASSSSTGVLTGELFF
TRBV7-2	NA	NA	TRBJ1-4	TGTGCCAGCAGCTTAGAGCCCCACGAAAAACTGTTTTTT	CASSLEPHEKLFF
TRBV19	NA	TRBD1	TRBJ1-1	TGTGCCAGTAGTACCACGACAGGGCACACTGAAGCTTTCTTT	CASSTTTGHTEAFF
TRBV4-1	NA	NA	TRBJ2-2	TGCGCCAGCAGCCAAGGGCACTGGAACACCGGGGAGCTGTTTTTT	CASSQGHWNTGELFF
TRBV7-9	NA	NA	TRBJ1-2	TGTGCCAGCAGCTTAGACGGGGACAACTATGGCTACACCTTC	CASSLDGDNYGYTF
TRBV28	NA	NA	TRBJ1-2	TGTGCCAGCAGTTTCTCGGGGACCGTAAATGAAGTTGGCTACACCTTC	CASSFSGTVNEVGYTF
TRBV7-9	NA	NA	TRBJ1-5	TGTGCCAGCAGCTTCCAGGCGAATAGCAATCAGCCCCAGCATTTT	CASSFQANSNQPQHF
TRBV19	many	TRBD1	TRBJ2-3	TGTGCCAGTAGTATCGACAGGGCTACAGATACGCAGTATTTT	CASSIDRATDTQYF
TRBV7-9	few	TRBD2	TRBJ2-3	TGTGCCAGCAGCTTTCTCCAGGGACTATCCTATACGCAGTATTTT	CASSFLQGLSYTQYF
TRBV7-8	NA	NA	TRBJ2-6	TGTGCCAGCAGAGGAGACTCGGGACAAACGATCTCTGGGGCCAACGTCCTGACTTTC	CASRGDSGQTISGANVLTF
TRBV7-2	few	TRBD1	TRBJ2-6	TGTGCCAGCAGCAGACAGGGGGCGGGCTCTGGGGCCAACGTCCTGACTTTC	CASSRQGAGSGANVLTF
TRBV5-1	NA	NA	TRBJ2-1	TGCGCCAGCAGCTTGGGGGGACTTCAATCCAATGAGCAGTTCTTC	CASSLGGLQSNEQFF
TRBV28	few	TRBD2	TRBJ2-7	TGTGCCAGCAGCTGGGAGGGCGAGCAGTACTTC	CASSWEGEQYF
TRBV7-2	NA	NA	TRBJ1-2	TGTGCCAGCAGCGCCCGCGCCTCGACAGGTAGAGCTAACTATGGCTACACCTTC	CASSARASTGRANYGYTF
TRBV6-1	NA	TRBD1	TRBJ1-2	TGTGCCAGCAGTCGACAGGGGTCCTCCTATGGCTACACCTTC	CASSRQGSSYGYTF
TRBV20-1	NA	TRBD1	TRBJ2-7	TGCACCCCGGGACAGGGAAACGAGCAGTACTTC	CTPGQGNEQYF
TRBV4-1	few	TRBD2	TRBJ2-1	TGTGCCAGCAGCTTACAGACTAGCGGGGTAAATGAGCAGTTCTTC	CASSLQTSGVNEQFF
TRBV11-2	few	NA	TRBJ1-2	TGTGCCAGCAGCCCCGGCAGGGTTGGCTACACCTTC	CASSPGRVGYTF
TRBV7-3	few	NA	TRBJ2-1	TGTGCCAGCTCTGGTGGTGCAACGTCCTACAATGAGCAGTTCTTC	CASSGGATSYNEQFF
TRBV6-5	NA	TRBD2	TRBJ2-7	TGTGCCAGCAGCCATACCCGCGGGAGCGACCACGAGCAGTACTTC	CASSHTRGSDHEQYF
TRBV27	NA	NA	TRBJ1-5	TGTGCCAGCAGTTCGAGGAATAAACAGGTTAGGTCCCAGCATTTT	CASSSRNKQVRSQHF
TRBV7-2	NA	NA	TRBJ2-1	TGTGCCAGCAGCTTACAGGGGGAGGGTGAGCAGTTCTTC	CASSLQGEGEQFF
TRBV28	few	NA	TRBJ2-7	TGTGCCAGCAGTTTTGTGAGAAGCTCCTACGAGCAGTACTTC	CASSFVRSSYEQYF
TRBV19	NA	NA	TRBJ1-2	TGTGCCAGTAGTATAGGAGGGAGCTATGGCTACACCTTC	CASSIGGSYGYTF
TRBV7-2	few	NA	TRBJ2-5	TGTGCCAGCAGCTTAGCGGGAAGGGGATTAGAGCAGTACTTC	CASSLAGRGLEQYF
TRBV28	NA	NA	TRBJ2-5	TGTGCCAGCAGTGCGGGATCAGAGACCCAGTACTTC	CASSAGSETQYF
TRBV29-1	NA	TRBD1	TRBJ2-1	TGCAGCGTTGGAGGACAGGGGGCCGTCTACAATGAGCAGTTCTTC	CSVGGQGAVYNEQFF
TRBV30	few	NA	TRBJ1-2	TGTGCCTGGAGTCTAGGTCGGGTCGGCTACACCTTC	CAWSLGRVGYTF
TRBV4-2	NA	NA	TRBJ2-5	TGTGCCAGCAGCTTGGCGACTCGGGAGACCCAGTACTTC	CASSLATRETQYF
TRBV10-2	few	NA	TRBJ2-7	TGCGCCAGCAGTGGAAACCACGAGCAGTACTTC	CASSGNHEQYF
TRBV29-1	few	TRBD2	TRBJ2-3	TGCAGCGTTGGCGGGACTAGCGAGCCCACAGATACGCAGTATTTT	CSVGGTSEPTDTQYF
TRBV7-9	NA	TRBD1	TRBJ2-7	TGTGCCAGCAGCCCGGGACAGCTCGAGCAGTACTTC	CASSPGQLEQYF
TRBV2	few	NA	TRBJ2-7	TGTGCCAGCAGGTCTGATTGGGGAATGGAAAACGAGCAGTACTTC	CASRSDWGMENEQYF
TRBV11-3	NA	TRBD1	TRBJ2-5	TGTGCCAGCAGCTTCGGGACAGGTAGCCAGTACTTC	CASSFGTGSQYF
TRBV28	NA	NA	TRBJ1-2	TGTGCCAGCAGTTTGCGAGGGCTGGATGGCTACACCTTC	CASSLRGLDGYTF
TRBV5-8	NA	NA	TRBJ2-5	TGTGCCAGCGGCGGGACCGGCGGGGAGACCCAGTACTTC	CASGGTGGETQYF
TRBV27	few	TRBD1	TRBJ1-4	TGTGCCAGCAGTCTAAGATCGGGACAGGGGAGCAGGGAGGAAAAACTGTTTTTT	CASSLRSGQGSREEKLFF
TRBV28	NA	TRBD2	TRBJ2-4	TGTGCCAGCAGTCCACCGACTAGCGGGAGGGTGAACATTCAGTACTTC	CASSPPTSGRVNIQYF
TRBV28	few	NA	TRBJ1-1	TGTGCCAGCAGTTCCGGATGGGACACTGAAGCTTTCTTT	CASSSGWDTEAFF